This TCR beta chain was identified in a study of T cell responses to AZD1222 COVID-19 vaccine (dated by TCRdb to about 2021). For context, the study as a whole: A total of just over 230 trial participants underwent TCR sequencing, of whom 207 received two doses of AZD1222 and 26 received two doses of the MenACWY control vaccine. Trial participants were enrolled by age into subgroups of 18-55, 56-69 and 70-plus years, and around 140, 26 and 57 TCR-sequenced participants, respectively, were included in these subgroups.

Comments on this clone: Its antigen is currently not known. Nothing much larger sits one base from this clone, and base qualities are not available.

As encoded in the germline V gene, CDR1 is LGHNA while CDR2 is YNFKEQ. From its cysteine to its phenylalanine, the CDR3 spans 16 amino acids. CDR3 DNA only is kept here, 48 bases in frame from base 1. At the junction V is shortened by 0 bases and J by 7 bases; bases outside the gene matches: 5. The CDR3 regions of human TCRbeta chains were analyzed by immunosequencing. On the authors' methods: TCRs in the repertoires were compared against a reference library of SARS-CoV-2-specific TCRs that had been generated with the MIRA antigen-specificity platform. Breadth meant the fraction of unique TCRs that were SARS-CoV-2-associated, whereas depth meant the fraction of total T cells that were SARS-CoV-2-associated. Using the MIRA data, every spike-specific TCR was mapped to the spike region that the TCR reacted to and assigned to either a CD4 or a CD8 class. Log10-transformed breadth and depth values were compared by one-way ANOVA with Sidak's multiple comparisons tests. This immuneACCESS table, as held by TCRdb, lists in-frame sequences with V and J called but not all clones. Of the missing ones, under half trace to an unresolved V gene in checked studies; the others have no known cause. That table gives V, J and clone size, and the DNA gave D and trimming. Within this sample are just over 150,000 clones, with approximately 91% of them counted one time only. 5.5% to 8% of the sample comes from the top ten.

Overall study outcomes, separate from this receptor: Because no day 14 peak-response samples were available, the repertoires could be characterized only after the peak T cell response. A significant rise in spike-specific TCR breadth and depth was observed after two AZD1222 doses relative to day 0 and relative to MenACWY recipients. Conclusions about previously exposed vaccinees are limited because only a handful of AZD1222 recipients were SARS-CoV-2 seropositive at baseline. Reportedly, almost half of the unique spike-specific TCRs recognized epitopes lying outside the regions that are mutated in the B.1.351 and B.1.1.7 variants. CD4 TCRs associated with the vaccine covered the entire spike protein, and the dominant responses were in regions 160-218 and 743-854. In the small 56-69-year group, the increase in depth fell short of significance, most likely because of low power. Participants were mostly white British and included more females than males, and it was suggested by the authors that clonal diversity may have been underestimated.

The intended sense of this specimen's time point label: sample from adult after SARS-CoV-2 infection, after symptom onset. Two convalescent COVID-19 patients, sampled after symptom onset from adults with prior SARS-CoV-2 infection, were also TCR-sequenced for comparison. The clonotype was recovered from an adult who had recovered from COVID-19. The starting material was peripheral blood, obtained after recovery from COVID-19. The rearrangement joined TRBV4-2 to TRBJ1-4; 10 bases in the junction line up with TRBD1. The DNA is TGTGCCAGCAGCCAAGAAGGGACAGGGGTTCCTGAAAAACTGTTTTTT. It translates as CASSQEGTGVPEKLFF.